The present T cell receptor beta chain was sequenced within a study of T cells after yellow fever vaccination. Using its own MiXCR run on the 5' RACE reads, TCRdb lists one record per CDR3 protein. This sample has fewer than 650,000 distinct CDR3 sequences, with 21% found just once. This CDR3 comprises 16 residues. The germline V gene encodes CDR1 GTSNPN and CDR2 SVGIG (reference sequence). V lost 6 bases, J lost 2 bases, and 21 bases lay in between. In this sample, this clonotype turned up a few times. The gene calls are TRBV30 and TRBJ2-3; a weak D match, TRBD2 (7 bases). The receptor was isolated from a man aged 18 to 30 who received the YFV17D yellow fever vaccine. The material sequenced was PBMCs, taken roughly 23 days after the first yellow fever vaccination. CDR3 DNA: TGTGCCTGCTACGGGGGGCGGGTATTATCCACAGATACGCAGTATTTT. Protein sequence: CACYGGRVLSTDTQYF.